The sequence of this TCR beta chain was determined in a study of PD-L1 blockade in urothelial cancer. Study-level information: Analyses were performed on blood at 3 weeks after treatment start (the second dose) and at 6 weeks.

Time point described: peripheral blood 6 weeks after treatment start. The protocol was immunoSEQ multiplex PCR, while the TCRdb copy is restricted to in-frame clones and leaves out a portion. This table has under 150,000 clones, around 89% appearing once. The sample in question was PBMCs, obtained around atezolizumab (anti-PD-L1) treatment. The clonotype originates from a man in his sixties with urothelial cancer.

The CDR3 DNA sequence: TGCGCCAGCAGCCCTGGACAGGGAGGGACAGATACGCAGTATTTT. Residues: CASSPGQGGTDTQYF. This chain links TRBV5-1 with TRBJ2-3, with TRBD1 as a possible D gene (8 bases). Germline V lookup: CDR1 SGHRS, CDR2 YFSETQ. V was clipped by 4 bases and J by 3 bases, with 15 bases between them. The length of the CDR3 is 15 residues.